Shown below are 8 T cell receptor beta chains from a single sample sequenced in a study of shared clonotypes between healthy human individuals. In the naive CD8 group, cells lacked CD45RO and were positively selected for CCR7, so terminally differentiated effector memory CD45RA+ cells were left out. TCRdb's copy holds only in-frame clones and misses some; the assay was immunoSEQ multiplex PCR. The sample holds 1.5 million to 2.5 million clones; about 95% are singletons and the top ten take roughly 1%. The sample taken for sequencing was naive CD8+ T cells sorted from blood. These receptors were collected from a man aged 18 to 30 in good health.

The chain couples TRBV9 to TRBJ2-7; possibly TRBD2 for D (5 bases). Germline loops: CDR1 SGDLS, CDR2 YYNGEE. V gave up 10 bases and J gave up 3 bases, with 8 bases separating them. The CDR3 runs 10 residues. The CDR3 here is CASEGYEQYF. CDR3 nucleotide sequence: TGTGCCTCAGAGGGCTACGAGCAGTACTTC.

This clone appeared a single time. The chain combines TRBV6-5 with TRBJ2-1; maybe TRBD1 (6 bases). Deletions cut 4 bases from V and 8 bases from J, with 18 bases between. The V gene's germline CDR1 is MNHEY and CDR2 SVGAGI. CDR3 length: 15 residues. As DNA, the CDR3 is TGTGCCAGCAGTTCACCGGGACAAGCGATCGATGAGCAGTTCTTC. It translates to CASSSPGQAIDEQFF.

This chain links TRBV6-6 with TRBJ2-5; TRBD2 agrees at 10 bases. The trim removed 4 bases at V and 5 bases at J, leaving 7 bases unmatched. CDR1 and CDR2 (germline): MNHNY, SVGAGI (reference sequence). This CDR3 is 15 amino acids long. This CDR3 is CASSFLAGVEETQYF. Here the CDR3 DNA reads TGTGCCAGCAGTTTCCTAGCGGGAGTGGAGGAGACCCAGTACTTC.

This chain joins TRBV9 and TRBJ2-5; D may match TRBD1 or TRBD2 (5 bases each). The CDR3 totals 15 residues. The V end was cut by 3 bases, the J end by 1 base, with 13 bases between. Germline V gene data show CDR1 as SGDLS and CDR2 as YYNGEE. The CDR3 sequence: CASSEGSGAQETQYF. The CDR3 region has the DNA TGTGCCAGCAGCGAGGGCTCCGGGGCCCAAGAGACCCAGTACTTC.

The rearrangement links TRBV4-1 to TRBJ2-7; D uncertain. Germline V gene data show CDR1 as MGHRA and CDR2 as YSYEKL. V was pared by 1 base and J by 6 bases, with 13 bases between. The CDR3 length is 14 residues. CDR3 in amino acids: CASSQADLMPEQYF. The CDR3 nucleotides read TGCGCCAGCAGCCAAGCGGATCTCATGCCCGAGCAGTACTTC.

J is TRBJ2-4 and V is TRBV11-2; D is undetermined. Germline values: CDR1 SGHAT, CDR2 FQNNGV. V was cut by 0 bases and J by 6 bases, with 3 bases left in between. The CDR3 is made up of 12 amino acids. The CDR3 loop is CASSLERNIQYF. As DNA, the CDR3 is TGTGCCAGCAGCTTAGAAAGAAACATTCAGTACTTC.

This chain uses TRBV13 with TRBJ1-2, with D unresolved. V was pared by 2 bases and J by 6 bases, with 13 bases between. CDR3 length: 14 amino acids. The germline V gene encodes CDR1 PRHDT and CDR2 FYEKMQ (reference sequence). This CDR3 is CASSLLGGMDGYTF. In DNA form, the CDR3 reads TGTGCCAGCAGCTTATTGGGAGGTATGGATGGCTACACCTTC.

A few counts support this clone. This rearrangement joins TRBV5-4 to TRBJ1-4, with D uncertain. V was clipped by 0 bases and J by 5 bases, with 2 bases between them. This CDR3 has 12 residues. Looked up from germline, CDR1 is SGHNT and CDR2 is YYREEE (reference sequence). The CDR3 nucleotides are TGTGCCAGCAGCTTGGGGAATGAAAAACTGTTTTTT. This translates into CASSLGNEKLFF.